The rows below give T cell receptor beta chains drawn from one sample of a study of Graves' ophthalmopathy and Graves' hyperthyroidism. TCRdb independently ran MiXCR on the multiplex PCR reads; one entry per CDR3 protein. Of over a million distinct CDR3 sequences listed, 35% to 45% are singletons. Sequenced sample: peripheral blood or thyroid tissue (not recorded which). The receptors come from an adult man with Graves' hyperthyroidism. CDR3s include the opening cysteine and the closing phenylalanine or tryptophan. A D gene is named only where the DNA matches it firmly. The size entry is marked missing in some rows and otherwise reads once, few, many or a size class.

size	V	J	D	CDR3	DNA
many	TRBV6-5	TRBJ1-1	.	CASSMTENTEAFF	TGTGCCAGCAGTATGACAGAGAACACTGAAGCTTTCTTT
.	TRBV9	TRBJ1-2	.	CASSVGGRAGGYTF	TGTGCCAGCAGCGTAGGGGGCAGGGCGGGAGGCTACACCTTC
many	TRBV14	TRBJ2-5	TRBD2	CASSQWGLIQETQYF	TGTGCCAGCAGCCAATGGGGACTAATACAAGAGACCCAGTACTTC
many	TRBV5-1	TRBJ2-2	.	CASSRLRGDTGELFF	TGCGCCAGCAGCCGCCTCCGAGGGGACACCGGGGAGCTGTTTTTT
.	TRBV9	TRBJ2-2	.	CASSVAPGSRSTNTGELFF	TGTGCCAGCAGCGTAGCTCCCGGGAGTCGAAGCACGAACACCGGGGAGCTGTTTTTT
once	TRBV5-1	TRBJ1-1	.	CASRGGPNTEAFF	TGCGCCAGCAGAGGGGGGCCGAACACTGAAGCTTTCTTT
.	TRBV7-7	TRBJ2-5	TRBD2	CASSLGPSGRTETQYF	TGTGCCAGCAGCTTAGGACCTAGCGGGAGAACAGAGACCCAGTACTTC
many	TRBV12-3/TRBV12-4	TRBJ2-6	.	CASSSASGWGSGANVLTF	TGTGCCAGCAGTTCGGCGTCAGGGTGGGGATCTGGGGCCAACGTCCTGACTTTC
.	TRBV10-1	TRBJ1-5	.	CASSEGSTDSNQPQHF	TGCGCCAGCAGTGAGGGGTCGACAGACAGCAATCAGCCCCAGCATTTT
few	TRBV20-1	TRBJ2-3	TRBD1	CSASVRDRGTDTQYF	TGCAGTGCTAGTGTCCGGGACAGGGGAACAGATACGCAGTATTTT
.	TRBV12-3/TRBV12-4	TRBJ2-5	TRBD2	CASSSVRTSGREETQYF	TGTGCCAGCAGTTCGGTCCGGACTAGCGGGAGGGAAGAGACCCAGTACTTC
many	TRBV24-1	TRBJ1-3	.	CATSPPSGNTIYF	TGTGCCACCAGTCCACCTTCTGGAAACACCATATATTTT
.	TRBV5-1	TRBJ2-7	.	CASSPTKGSYEQYF	TGCGCCAGCAGCCCTACAAAGGGCTCCTACGAGCAGTACTTC
.	TRBV24-1	TRBJ2-7	TRBD2	CATSPGLAPYEQYF	TGTGCCACCAGTCCGGGACTAGCGCCCTACGAGCAGTACTTC
few	TRBV10-2	TRBJ2-7	TRBD1	CAGGTDRGIYEQYF	TGCGCCGGGGGCACGGACAGGGGGATCTACGAGCAGTACTTC
many	TRBV29-1	TRBJ2-7	TRBD2	CSVGLDLYEQYF	TGCAGCGTGGGACTAGACCTCTACGAGCAGTACTTC
.	TRBV2	TRBJ2-3	.	CASSAAVSTDTQYF	TGTGCCAGCAGTGCGGCAGTAAGCACAGATACGCAGTATTTT
many	TRBV12-3/TRBV12-4	TRBJ1-2	.	CASSISSVGYGYTF	TGTGCCAGCAGTATAAGCTCAGTGGGCTATGGCTACACCTTC
once	TRBV6-1	TRBJ2-2	TRBD2	CASSHGLASTGELFF	TGTGCCAGCAGCCACGGACTAGCCAGCACCGGGGAGCTGTTTTTT
.	TRBV2	TRBJ1-5	.	CASSEMVGNQPQHF	TGTGCCAGCAGTGAAATGGTGGGGAATCAGCCCCAGCATTTT
few	TRBV4-3	TRBJ1-6	.	CASSQVVGSPLHF	TGCGCCAGCAGCCAAGTTGTGGGTTCACCCCTCCACTTT
few	TRBV7-9	TRBJ1-3	.	CASSLVGLPSSGNTIYF	TGTGCCAGCAGCTTAGTAGGGCTCCCGAGCTCTGGAAACACCATATATTTT
few	TRBV6-5	TRBJ1-2	TRBD1	CASSPRDRDSYGYTF	TGTGCCAGCAGCCCCCGGGACAGGGACTCATATGGCTACACCTTC
many	TRBV7-8	TRBJ1-5	TRBD1	CASSSGQTLGNQPQHF	TGTGCCAGCAGCTCGGGACAGACTTTGGGTAATCAGCCCCAGCATTTT
.	TRBV12-3/TRBV12-4	TRBJ2-2	.	CASRELARDGELFF	TGTGCCAGCAGGGAACTCGCGAGGGACGGGGAGCTGTTTTTT
.	TRBV2	TRBJ1-4	.	CASTGWGDEKLFF	TGTGCCAGCACCGGCTGGGGGGACGAAAAACTGTTTTTT
.	TRBV7-8	TRBJ1-1	.	CASSLLVARAGGAEAFF	TGTGCCAGCAGCTTGTTGGTCGCCAGGGCCGGTGGCGCTGAAGCTTTCTTT
.	TRBV15	TRBJ1-5	.	CATSSFGDHQPQHF	TGTGCCACCAGCAGCTTCGGGGATCATCAGCCCCAGCATTTT
.	TRBV20-1	TRBJ2-7	TRBD2	CSAEASGSYEQYF	TGCAGTGCTGAGGCTAGCGGCTCCTACGAGCAGTACTTC
few	TRBV9	TRBJ2-7	.	CASSPGGGVYEQYF	TGTGCCAGCAGCCCAGGGGGGGGAGTCTACGAGCAGTACTTC
.	TRBV2	TRBJ2-2	.	CASRHPWRVNGELFF	TGTGCCAGCAGGCACCCGTGGAGGGTGAACGGGGAGCTGTTTTTT
.	TRBV7-3	TRBJ1-5	.	CASSFRSFQPQHF	TGTGCCAGCAGCTTCAGGTCGTTTCAGCCCCAGCATTTT
.	TRBV3-1	TRBJ1-6	.	CASSQERQGGASPLHF	TGTGCCAGCAGCCAAGAGCGGCAGGGAGGTGCGTCACCCCTCCACTTT
.	TRBV7-8	TRBJ2-7	TRBD1	CASSPRDRAGELYF	TGTGCCAGCAGCCCAAGAGACAGGGCCGGGGAGCTGTACTTC
many	TRBV15	TRBJ1-4	TRBD1	CATSRAPNRDRDEKLFF	TGTGCCACCAGCAGAGCACCAAACCGGGACAGGGATGAAAAACTGTTTTTT
.	TRBV15	TRBJ2-5	TRBD2	CATSGGGWDEGTQYF	TGTGCCACCAGCGGGGGGGGTTGGGACGAGGGGACCCAGTACTTC
many	TRBV20-1	TRBJ2-2	TRBD2	CSARARGLAGAGELFF	TGCAGTGCTAGGGCCAGGGGACTAGCGGGAGCCGGGGAGCTGTTTTTT
many	TRBV29-1	TRBJ2-5	TRBD2	CSVAEGGRYETQYF	TGCAGCGTTGCGGAAGGCGGGAGGTATGAGACCCAGTACTTC
.	TRBV7-8	TRBJ1-1	TRBD1	CASRSGTGITEAFF	TGTGCCAGCAGGTCTGGGACAGGGATCACTGAAGCTTTCTTT
.	TRBV7-2	TRBJ1-3	TRBD1	CAWFRDRAILPSGNTIYF	TGTGCCTGGTTCCGGGACAGGGCCATCCTACCCTCTGGAAACACCATATATTTT
many	TRBV19	TRBJ2-7	TRBD1	CASSAPGQPYEQYF	TGTGCCAGTAGTGCCCCGGGACAGCCCTACGAGCAGTACTTC
few	TRBV12-3/TRBV12-4	TRBJ2-7	.	CASSLGSEGAFEQYF	TGTGCCAGCAGTTTGGGTTCGGAGGGGGCGTTTGAGCAGTACTTC
many	TRBV24-1	TRBJ2-3	TRBD2	CATRGTNTDTQYF	TGTGCCACCAGAGGGACTAACACAGATACGCAGTATTTT
many	TRBV10-3	TRBJ2-5	TRBD1	CAIRPGTGGEWETQYF	TGTGCCATCAGGCCCGGGACAGGGGGCGAGTGGGAGACCCAGTACTTC
few	TRBV20-1	TRBJ2-2	.	CSARGGPGTGELFF	TGCAGTGCTAGAGGGGGACCGGGCACCGGGGAGCTGTTTTTT
.	TRBV7-2	TRBJ2-7	TRBD2	CASEAASGRSRYEQYF	TGTGCCAGCGAGGCAGCTAGCGGGAGATCGAGGTACGAGCAGTACTTC